This TCR beta chain originates from a study of identical twins. One entry per CDR3 protein results from TCRdb running MiXCR on the 5' RACE reads. The data hold 500,000 to 700,000 distinct CDR3 sequences, with around 7.5% observed a single time. Trimming stripped 5 bases from V and 3 bases from J, with 10 bases between. Germline CDR1 and CDR2: SGHTA and FQGNSA. The CDR3 length is 13 residues. The same data also contributed to another study, on yellow fever vaccine responses in identical twins.

The V call is TRBV7-2, the J call TRBJ2-5, with a tentative D call TRBD1 (6 bases). The origin of this receptor is a young woman in good health. Sequenced: PBMCs. CDR3 sequence reads: CASSPDRKETQYF. CDR3 sequence (DNA): TGTGCCAGCAGCCCGGACAGAAAAGAGACCCAGTACTTC.